The TCR beta chain under discussion was sequenced for a study of cytomegalovirus exposure and HLA in healthy donors (TCRdb year 2017). Broadly, across the study: According to an earlier analysis of 587 of the donors, about 180 million T cells yielded 117 million unique TCR beta sequences and about 300 Gb of sequence data. About 300 gigabases of sequencing data and tens of millions of unique TCR sequences were included in an early release covering about 600 HLA-typed donors. Among the approximately 400 genotyped donors, around 81% belonged to the genetic ancestry cluster associated with self-reported Caucasian donors. The study aimed to test whether signatures of past pathogen exposure could be identified by cataloging public T cell receptors. The study used immunosequencing to profile the T cell repertoires of approximately 630 subjects and linked those repertoires to cytomegalovirus serostatus. Besides the first cohort of some 670 subjects, a separate validation cohort made up of about 120 different subjects was used. High-throughput TCR immunosequencing, statistical association of individual TCRs with disease status, and machine learning were combined to predict cytomegalovirus infection status. In a later analysis, previously published TCR beta repertoires from 666 donors were re-analyzed and high-resolution HLA genotyping was added so that TCR occurrence patterns could be studied. The later analysis used no new phenotypic data to find candidate immune exposures, relying instead on TCR beta sequences and their occurrence across donors. In an earlier analysis of 587 of the donors, high-throughput TCR beta sequencing was used to judge whether each TCR beta V gene segment behaved as functional or pseudogenic. Donor age, sex, ethnicity and CMV serostatus were compiled together with the repertoire data. Genome-wide SNP genotypes for about 65% of the 666 donors were used in a later genetic analysis, which treated that subset as a discovery cohort. Every discovery cohort repertoire had been produced on one sequencing platform. Class I and class II HLA loci were covered by the typing at four-digit resolution. The number of typed donors differed by locus: about 620-640 for A, B, C, DRB1 and DQB1; 522 for DQA1; approximately 600 for DPA1; and around 450 for DPB1. Four or five DR-DQ haplotypes were handled as single units for association and clustering, since linkage in the cohort was strong. Among some 400 genotyped donors of the cohort, an average of around 240,000 unique TCR beta nucleotide sequences were sequenced per donor, roughly 20% of them non-productive.

General conclusions and limits of the study: When HLA alleles, especially DR and DQ, strongly co-occurred, attributing TCR associations to individual alleles was difficult. Roughly uniform sequencing depth across donors was assumed in presence/absence analyses, although this assumption may not hold. Because some donors lacked HLA typing at each locus, the association tests relied only on the typed subset. A total of 150 to 200 TCR beta chains were listed by the study as associated with cytomegalovirus. A later genetic analysis reported fewer N-insertions in productive TCRs among donors in an Asian-associated ancestry cluster than the roughly 670-donor mean. A further reported finding was that TCR beta sequences accurately predicted the HLA-A and HLA-B alleles for most subjects in the first cohort. A later analysis found that TCR association rates varied across HLA loci, with DRB1 alleles showing the most associated TCRs and HLA-C alleles the fewest. In both the original and validation cohorts, the classifier was reported to diagnose cytomegalovirus status with high specificity and sensitivity. For the cohort, immune exposure information was limited to CMV serostatus. Broadly in line with IMGT annotations, most TCR beta V segments showed up in productive rearrangements about 87% or about 30% of the time in an earlier analysis of several hundred of the donors. In vitro tests confirmed that a few of the cytomegalovirus-associated TCR beta chains recognize cytomegalovirus antigens. In a later analysis, most CMV-associated TCR beta chains were found to appear HLA-restricted, with HLA associations seemingly driven largely by CMV exposure. At a false discovery rate of 0.05, a later analysis linked 15,000 to 20,000 TCR beta sequences to specific HLA alleles. Because counts were too low, about 17 rarely observed V segments, including chromosome 9 orphons, were excluded from the earlier analysis of some 540 of the donors. In a later genetic analysis, a missense DCLRE1C variant was associated with V-gene and J-gene trimming of TCR beta chains, and the association was replicated in an independent cohort. This cohort had only TCR beta chains sequenced, and the lack of alpha or paired-chain data limited which features could be detected. Linkage disequilibrium might explain the correlated functional status among segregating V segments, but an unknown experimental factor could not be excluded. A cluster of highly shared sequence variants was judged likely to be a technical artifact of the sequencing pipeline. In a later analysis, HLA-associated TCR beta chains were found to be more clonally expanded and to have lower generation probabilities than equally common non-associated chains. Most TCR sequences were seen in very few donors, while some public TCRs were found in many individuals. Several of the top co-occurrence clusters appeared to be linked to parvovirus B19, influenza, CMV and Epstein-Barr virus, according to a later analysis. According to the authors, the approach could potentially be generalized to other disease states and immunological phenotypes.

Comments on this clone: Its antigen is unknown. One base away there is no much larger clone; base qualities are not given.

The cohort comprised under 700 healthy bone marrow donors. At the time of sampling, every cohort member was nominally healthy, though immune exposures that went unrecorded were likely present. The donor tested CMV seropositive, placing the donor among the roughly 300 seropositive members of the cohort. A peripheral blood sample was provided by each donor, and peripheral blood mononuclear cells were used for TCR beta sequencing. The Qiagen DNeasy Blood Extraction Kit was used to extract genomic DNA from the blood cell samples. The library was prepared using the immunoSEQ multiplex PCR assay. For the multiplex PCR, a mixture combining 60 forward primers for TCR Vbeta segments and 13 reverse primers for TCR Jbeta segments was used. Amplification of the CDR3 region of rearranged TCR beta genes was performed with a multiplex PCR assay on genomic DNA. The Illumina HiSeq System was used to sequence the amplified TCR beta libraries as 87-base-pair reads. The study's processing was this. In a later analysis, tens of millions of unique TCR beta chains were counted across the roughly 700 repertoires, and approximately 9.9 million of these chains were shared by at least two donors. To remove PCR and sequencing errors, raw reads were error-corrected and collapsed into unique sequences using a nearest-neighbor algorithm that merged closely related sequences. Alignment of CDR3 sequences to IMGT reference sequences was used to assign V, D and J gene segments. For a sequence to be retained, at least a six-nucleotide match to both a V gene segment and a J gene segment was required. Rearrangements were classified as productive when the CDR3 lacked stop codons and remained in frame with V and J, and all other rearrangements were classified as non-productive. CDR3 was defined by IMGT convention, running from the second conserved V-encoded cysteine to the conserved J-encoded phenylalanine. The earlier analysis of more than 450 of the donors excluded sequences that lacked an unambiguous match to a single V gene segment. An earlier analysis of about 600 of the donors called V segments functional above 56.7% productive rearrangements and segregating when the between-donor standard deviation exceeded 5%. A statistical classification framework was built to diagnose cytomegalovirus status from the catalog of TCR beta chain sequences. A later analysis assigned V and J genes by comparing TCR nucleotide sequences with IMGT/GENE-DB human TR gene sequences. A later analysis assigned CDR3 sequences and most-parsimonious VDJ recombination scenarios with the TCRdist pipeline. In a later analysis, each TCR beta chain was defined by its CDR3 amino acid sequence together with its V-gene family, and reads without a unique V-gene family were excluded. As a way to deal with suspected cross-contamination and a sequencing artifact, a later analysis dropped 500 to 700 nucleotide sequences that were highly shared and had low generation probability. In a later analysis, a clonal expansion index for each public chain was calculated from normalized within-repertoire ranks of inferred template counts. In a later analysis, generation probabilities were computed with a VDJ recombination model fitted to out-of-frame rearrangements, and the resulting probabilities were checked against IGoR. In a later analysis, TCR-TCR, TCR-HLA and TCR-CMV co-occurrence was scored with hypergeometric tests, and a repertoire-size bias correction was applied to TCR pairs. A later analysis estimated false discovery rates by permuting HLA or CMV assignments 20 times. A later analysis grouped co-occurring TCRs with DBSCAN, adding TCRdist sequence similarity when clustering within HLA-allele-positive subsets. Co-occurrence clustering excluded repertoires with fewer than 30,000 or more than 120,000 public chains, plus five with anomalous nucleotide sharing. The clones in this table, taken by TCRdb from immuneACCESS, are in-frame only. Not every clone is retained; where verified, under half of the shortfall comes from an unresolved V gene, and the cause of the rest is unknown. The V and J calls and clone size come from that table; D and trimming were worked out from the DNA. This sample gives over 110,000 clones in total; roughly 74% of them show up just once. 6.2% of the sample is taken by the ten largest.

The sequencing sample was made of PBMCs. The receptor was isolated from a middle-aged woman in good health and CMV-seropositive.

The CDR3 reads as follows: CASSSGGEAGEKLFF. Read as DNA, the sequence is TGTGCCAGCAGCTCAGGAGGGGAGGCAGGTGAAAAACTGTTTTTT. The chain uses TRBV7-9 and TRBJ1-4; the D region possibly corresponds to TRBD1 (5 bases align). The germline V gene (reference sequence) supplies CDR1 SEHNR and CDR2 FQNEAQ. From its cysteine to its phenylalanine, the CDR3 spans 15 amino acids. The sequence is cut down to CDR3 DNA, 45 bases in frame from base 1. V gives up 4 bases and J gives up 7 bases, and the segment between their germline ends measures 16 bases.